Following are 25 T cell receptor beta chains from one sample sequenced in a study of technical replicates of blood from a few donors. Assay used: immunoSEQ multiplex PCR; TCRdb lists only in-frame clones, some missing. The table lists more than 75,000 clones, 90% to 96% of them singletons. Sequencing input: T cells isolated from PBMCs. The receptors originated from a human donor in good health.

CDR3 residues: CASSPRGGWSNQPQHF. For the CDR3, the DNA is TGTGCCAGCAGCCCGAGAGGGGGCTGGAGCAATCAGCCCCAGCATTTT. This rearrangement joins TRBV5-8 to TRBJ1-5; the match to TRBD1 covers 7 bases. The V gene's germline CDR1 is SGHTS and CDR2 YDEGEE. V was pared by 4 bases and J by 1 base, with 8 bases of the junction left unmatched. The CDR3 is made up of 16 amino acids.

The rearrangement links TRBV5-4 to TRBJ2-7; 8 bases are shared with TRBD2. Germline trimming cut 0 bases from V and 5 bases from J; bases unmatched to any gene: 7. The germline CDR1 and CDR2 sequences are SGHNT and YYREEE (reference sequence). This CDR3 is 15 amino acids long. CDR3 nucleotides: TGTGCCAGCAGCTTGGGGGGAGCGGGAGCACACGAGCAGTACTTC. Residues: CASSLGGAGAHEQYF.

This sequence joins TRBV11-2 and TRBJ2-7, with TRBD1 matching 8 bases. Germline V gives CDR1 SGHAT, CDR2 FQNNGV. The V segment lost 3 bases and the J segment 5 bases; nucleotides outside the gene matches: 6. The CDR3 loop spans 14 amino acids. DNA for the CDR3: TGTGCCAGCAGCTTGGCCGGGACAGGACACGAGCAGTACTTC. This encodes CASSLAGTGHEQYF.

The J gene is TRBJ2-7, the V gene TRBV11-2, with a possible D match to TRBD1 (5 bases). Trimming shortened V by 0 bases and J by 2 bases, and 5 bases separated the two germline ends. The V gene's germline CDR1 is SGHAT and CDR2 FQNNGV. CDR3 length: 13 residues. In DNA, the CDR3 is TGTGCCAGCAGCTTAGAGACAGCCTACGAGCAGTACTTC. Protein sequence: CASSLETAYEQYF.

Only one count was recorded for this clone. The chain couples TRBV19 to TRBJ1-2; no reliable D call. Trimming removed 0 bases at V and 3 bases at J, with 8 bases between. CDR1 and CDR2 from the germline V gene are LNHDA and SQIVND (reference sequence). The CDR3 loop spans 14 amino acids. CDR3 region: CASSIDPRDYGYTF. The CDR3 bases are TGTGCCAGTAGTATAGACCCGAGGGACTATGGCTACACCTTC.

The CDR3 region is CAISETGTDQNTEAFF. DNA for the CDR3: TGTGCCATCAGTGAGACCGGGACAGACCAGAACACTGAAGCTTTCTTT. The chain is built from TRBV10-3 and TRBJ1-1; TRBD1 matches 7 bases. The CDR3 is 16 amino acids. V gave up 2 bases and J gave up 1 base; unmatched junction bases: 7. CDR1 and CDR2 from the germline V gene are ENHRY and SYGVKD.

Notes on this clone: One end of the junction is discordant with germline, which a read error may explain. The V and J genes are TRBV7-9 and TRBJ2-7; TRBD2 matches at 7 bases. The germline V gene encodes CDR1 SEHNR and CDR2 FQNEAQ (reference sequence). The CDR3 runs 14 residues. DNA for the CDR3: TGTGCCAGCACCTTAGCTGGGGGGGGGTACGAGCAGTACTTC. It is translated as CASTLAGGGYEQYF.

This chain connects TRBV7-9 to TRBJ2-3, with D perhaps TRBD1 (6 bases). The CDR3 is 16 residues long. V was trimmed by 5 bases and J by 1 base, leaving 16 bases between them. The germline CDR1 and CDR2 sequences are SEHNR and FQNEAQ (reference sequence). CDR3 protein: CASSPDRGPGTDTQYF. The CDR3 nucleotides read TGTGCCAGCAGCCCGGACAGAGGTCCGGGCACAGATACGCAGTATTTT.

This sequence joins TRBV28 and TRBJ2-3; unclear D gene. Germline CDR1 MDHEN, CDR2 SYDVKM. With 6 bases removed from V and 5 bases from J, the gap between germline ends came to 12 bases. The CDR3 totals 13 residues. CDR3 region: CASRTPRRDTQYF. The CDR3 DNA reads as TGTGCCAGCAGGACGCCAAGGAGAGATACGCAGTATTTT.

The J gene is TRBJ1-2, the V gene TRBV5-1, with 7 bases identical to TRBD1. The V gene's germline CDR1 is SGHRS and CDR2 YFSETQ. The CDR3 totals 13 residues. After removal of 4 bases from V and 4 bases from J, the junction contained 4 bases not matched to a gene. CDR3 sequence (DNA): TGCGCCAGCAGCCGGGGACAGCCCTATGGCTACACCTTC. Protein: CASSRGQPYGYTF.

This sequence joins TRBV7-8 and TRBJ2-5; 7 nucleotides align to TRBD2. Germline lookup yields CDR1 SGHVS and CDR2 FQNEAQ. The junction had 7 bases not matched to a gene; V was cut back by 2 bases and J by 4 bases. The CDR3 extends over 15 amino acids. The CDR3 bases are TGTGCCAGCAGCTTACAGGCGGGAGTGGGAGAGACCCAGTACTTC. It yields the protein CASSLQAGVGETQYF.

This clone appeared a single time. The genes are TRBV5-6 and TRBJ2-4, with D perhaps TRBD1 (5 bases). From germline, CDR1 is SGHDT and CDR2 YYEEEE. CDR3 length: 12 residues. V lost 4 bases to trimming and J lost 14 bases, with 16 bases between them. The CDR3 protein is CASSNFIGVKYF. For the CDR3, the DNA is TGTGCCAGCAGCAATTTTATAGGGGTTAAGTACTTC.

CDR3 nucleotide sequence: TGCGCCAGCAGCGCCGGGACTAGCGGGAGGGCGGTAGATACGCAGTATTTT. Protein sequence: CASSAGTSGRAVDTQYF. V gene TRBV5-1 combines with J gene TRBJ2-3, with 16 bases that match TRBD2. The J segment lost 5 bases and the V segment lost 4 bases, leaving 7 bases of the junction unmatched. There are 17 residues in the CDR3. Germline CDR1 reads SGHRS; CDR2 reads YFSETQ.

The chain recombines TRBV19 with TRBJ2-7, with 7 nucleotides matching TRBD2. The CDR3 covers 14 residues. Germline assignment: CDR1 LNHDA and CDR2 SQIVND (reference sequence). V was pared by 1 base and J by 1 base, with 1 base of the junction left unmatched. The CDR3: CASSIGGGSYEQYF. The CDR3 DNA follows: TGTGCCAGTAGTATAGGGGGGGGATCCTACGAGCAGTACTTC.

The chain links TRBV28 to TRBJ2-1; TRBD1 might be the D (6 bases). Germline V gene sequence: CDR1 MDHEN, CDR2 SYDVKM. This CDR3 comprises 17 residues. Deletions cut 3 bases from V and 0 bases from J, with 15 bases between. CDR3 nucleotide sequence: TGTGCCAGCAGTTTCTGGGGGCCACCAAGCTCCTACAATGAGCAGTTCTTC. Translation gives CASSFWGPPSSYNEQFF.

V and J are TRBV9 and TRBJ2-2; possibly TRBD1 for D (5 bases). The germline CDR1 and CDR2 sequences are SGDLS and YYNGEE. The V end lost 0 bases, the J end lost 4 bases, and 13 bases lay between the germline ends. This CDR3 comprises 16 residues. The CDR3 reads CASSVAPGPATGELFF. The CDR3 DNA follows: TGTGCCAGCAGCGTAGCCCCAGGGCCGGCCACCGGGGAGCTGTTTTTT.

The chain recombines TRBV25-1 with TRBJ2-2; maybe TRBD1 (5 bases). CDR3 length equals 15 residues. Germline V gene lookup returns CDR1 MGHDK and CDR2 SYGVNS. Trimming cost V 3 bases and J 1 base, with 9 bases left between them. The CDR3 protein is CASSDPRENTGELFF. DNA for the CDR3: TGTGCCAGCAGTGATCCCAGGGAGAACACCGGGGAGCTGTTTTTT.

The chain joins TRBV7-8 to TRBJ2-7, with a tentative D call TRBD2 (6 bases). Germline CDR1 reads SGHVS; CDR2 reads FQNEAQ. The CDR3 runs to 15 residues. V was shortened by 1 base and J by 2 bases, with 12 bases between the two germline ends. CDR3 DNA: TGTGCCAGCAGCTTAGTCCTAGCGAGGCCCTACGAGCAGTACTTC. Its protein is CASSLVLARPYEQYF.

The rearrangement joins TRBV18 to TRBJ1-5; D perhaps matches TRBD1 (6 bases). V gave up 5 bases and J gave up 1 base, with 9 bases separating them. The CDR3 is made up of 14 amino acids. Germline V gene data show CDR1 as KGHSH and CDR2 as LQKENI. The CDR3 DNA sequence: TGTGCCAGCTCAAGGGACACCAGCAATCAGCCCCAGCATTTT. As protein: CASSRDTSNQPQHF.

J is TRBJ2-1 and V is TRBV28; possible D gene TRBD1, 5 bases. The CDR3 loop spans 14 amino acids. V lost 9 bases, J lost 12 bases, and 24 bases lay in between. Germline V gives CDR1 MDHEN, CDR2 SYDVKM. The CDR3: CASKGATRTVGQFF. CDR3 in DNA: TGTGCCAGTAAAGGGGCTACGAGGACGGTGGGGCAGTTCTTC.

The chain combines TRBV11-3 with TRBJ2-7; possibly TRBD1 for D (6 bases). The length of the CDR3 is 13 residues. V lost 4 bases and J 5 bases, leaving 12 bases between the germline ends. The germline V gene has CDR1 SGHNT and CDR2 YENEEA. The CDR3 region is CASSSSRGNEQYF. CDR3 in DNA: TGTGCCAGCAGCTCCAGCAGGGGTAACGAGCAGTACTTC.

The gene calls are TRBV6-5 and TRBJ1-2, with TRBD1 identical over 7 bases. This CDR3 comprises 13 residues. The V gene's germline CDR1 is MNHEY and CDR2 SVGAGI. The V segment lost 5 bases and the J segment 14 bases; nucleotides outside the gene matches: 14. The DNA of the CDR3 is TGTGCCAGCAGTACTGGGATGACAGGGTTGAAGACCTTC. Translating it yields CASSTGMTGLKTF.

The chain is built from TRBV7-8 and TRBJ1-1, with a possible D match to TRBD1 (6 bases). CDR3 length: 13 residues. V was shortened by 1 base and J by 3 bases, with 6 bases between the two germline ends. Germline lookup yields CDR1 SGHVS and CDR2 FQNEAQ. CDR3 amino acids: CASSLDRDTEAFF. CDR3 DNA sequence: TGTGCCAGCAGCTTAGACAGGGACACTGAAGCTTTCTTT. The full variable domain, rest sourced from reference TRBV7-8 and TRBJ1-1, is GAGVSQSPRYKVAKRGQDVALRCDPISGHVSLFWYQQALGQGPEFLTYFQNEAQLDKSGLPSDRFFAERPEGSVSTLKIQRTQQEDSAVYLCASSLDRDTEAFFGQGTRLTVV.

This clone was seen once. This chain links TRBV12-2 with TRBJ1-1; TRBD1 is the table's D call, not checked against the DNA. TRBV12-2 is tagged as a pseudogene. The CDR3 covers 15 residues. The CDR3 spells CASRSGQRRGGEAFF. CDR3 sequence (DNA): TGTGCAAGTCGCTCCGGCCAACGCAGGGGTGGTGAAGCTTTCTTT.

The V gene is TRBV28, the J gene TRBJ2-1; D possibly corresponds to TRBD2 (5 bases). V lost 10 bases and J 9 bases, leaving 10 bases between the germline ends. Germline V gene data show CDR1 as MDHEN and CDR2 as SYDVKM. CDR3 length equals 10 residues. CDR3 sequence: CATIEGEQFF. As DNA, the CDR3 is TGTGCCACCATAGAGGGTGAGCAGTTCTTC.